Below are 13 T cell receptor beta chains sequenced from a single sample in a study of cytomegalovirus exposure and HLA in healthy donors. The primer mix had 60 Vbeta and 13 Jbeta primers. Using immunoSEQ multiplex PCR, the repertoire was profiled, and TCRdb retains in-frame clones only, with some absent. The data contain 130,000 to 150,000 clones, over 70% of them singletons. The sequenced sample consisted of PBMCs. The receptors were gathered from a man aged 35-49 years in good health and CMV-seropositive.

The chain combines TRBV18 with TRBJ1-2; no clear D gene. This CDR3 region has 17 residues. The V end was cut by 2 bases, the J end by 2 bases, with 18 bases between. Germline CDR1 and CDR2: KGHSH and LQKENI. In nucleotides, the CDR3 is TGTGCCAGCTCACCAAGGGAGGCTCCCCACTTAAACTATGGCTACACCTTC. It translates to CASSPREAPHLNYGYTF.

Here the CDR3 reads CARPARWGQGEETQYF. Here the CDR3 DNA reads TGCGCCAGGCCCGCCCGATGGGGGCAGGGGGAAGAGACCCAGTACTTC. The chain combines TRBV4-3 with TRBJ2-5; the match to TRBD1 covers 7 bases. With V trimmed by 9 bases and J by 3 bases, 16 bases remained unmatched. The CDR3 runs 16 residues. The germline V gene encodes CDR1 LGHNA and CDR2 YSLEER.

This clone was seen more than once but under ten times. V usage is TRBV28 and J usage is TRBJ2-1; the D is unclear. The ends were cut back, 3 bases at V and 8 bases at J, with 5 bases in the middle. Germline loops: CDR1 MDHEN, CDR2 SYDVKM. The CDR3 covers 11 residues. The CDR3 DNA sequence: TGTGCCAGCAGTTTGTCGGATGAGCAGTTCTTC. Its protein product is CASSLSDEQFF.

In this sample, this clone turned up once. The rearrangement uses TRBV10-3 and TRBJ1-3, with 7 bases aligning to TRBD1. The J segment lost 0 bases and the V segment lost 10 bases, leaving 9 bases of the junction unmatched. From germline, CDR1 is ENHRY and CDR2 SYGVKD. The CDR3 has 15 amino acids. The CDR3 nucleotides are TGTGCCACCAGGGGGGGAGGACACTCTGGAAACACCATATATTTT. It yields the protein CATRGGGHSGNTIYF.

The V gene is TRBV5-1, the J gene TRBJ1-2; D possibly corresponds to TRBD1 (6 bases). Germline CDR1 SGHRS, CDR2 YFSETQ. The V and J ends lost 4 bases and 2 bases respectively, with 12 bases between them. This CDR3 has 14 amino acids. CDR3 residues: CASSEGQPNYGYTF. CDR3 nucleotides: TGCGCCAGCAGCGAGGGACAACCAAACTATGGCTACACCTTC.

V gene TRBV29-1 combines with J gene TRBJ1-1; 7 bases align to TRBD1. Trimming removed 8 bases from V and 4 bases from J; junction bases left unmatched: 10. CDR1 and CDR2 from the germline V gene are SQVTM and ANQGSEA. The CDR3 length is 13 residues. The CDR3, as DNA: TGCAGCACCTTGACAGGGTCGGGCACTGAAGCTTTCTTT. It encodes CSTLTGSGTEAFF.

The chain couples TRBV29-1 to TRBJ1-1; the match to TRBD1 covers 8 bases. Per germline, CDR1 SQVTM and CDR2 ANQGSEA. The CDR3 contains 13 residues. Trimming removed 7 bases from V and 1 base from J; junction bases left unmatched: 5. The CDR3 is CSASTGGNTEAFF. CDR3 DNA: TGCAGCGCTAGTACAGGGGGGAACACTGAAGCTTTCTTT.

The chain carries TRBV14 and TRBJ2-7; TRBD2 might be the D (6 bases). The CDR3 consists of 14 residues. Per the germline V gene, CDR1 is SGHDN and CDR2 is FVKESK. V was shortened by 1 base and J by 2 bases, with 9 bases between the two germline ends. CDR3 residues: CASSQAGVPYEQYF. The CDR3 DNA follows: TGTGCCAGCAGCCAAGCGGGAGTGCCCTACGAGCAGTACTTC.

This clone was seen only a few times. The CDR3 reads CATNRGYGYTF. CDR3 DNA sequence: TGTGCCACCAACCGCGGCTATGGCTACACCTTC. The V call is TRBV28, the J call TRBJ1-2; D remains ambiguous. The CDR3 has 11 amino acids. The germline V gene has CDR1 MDHEN and CDR2 SYDVKM. V gave up 10 bases and J gave up 4 bases, with 10 bases separating them.

The chain joins TRBV11-3 to TRBJ1-5; no firm D call. This CDR3 contains 13 residues. V dropped 0 bases and J dropped 7 bases, with 7 bases sitting between them. Per the germline V gene, CDR1 is SGHNT and CDR2 is YENEEA. In nucleotides, the CDR3 is TGTGCCAGCAGCTTAGATCCGGGGCAGCCCCAGCATTTT. Its protein is CASSLDPGQPQHF.

The chain employs TRBV4-2 and TRBJ2-5; D is unresolved. The J call may be wrong; the DNA end is better matched by TRBJ2-7. CDR1 LGHNA and CDR2 YNFKEQ come from the germline V gene. There are 14 residues in the CDR3. For the CDR3, the DNA is TGTGCCAGCAGCCCCCGCGGCGATGCCTACGAGCAGTACTTC. It yields the protein CASSPRGDAYEQYF.

The V call is TRBV5-6, the J call TRBJ2-7, with D possibly TRBD1 on 6 matching bases. CDR3 length: 16 amino acids. The V and J ends lost 2 bases and 2 bases respectively, with 17 bases between them. Germline CDR1 reads SGHDT; CDR2 reads YYEEEE. CDR3 DNA sequence: TGTGCCAGCAGCTTTCGCCGGGGACACCCAACCTACGAGCAGTACTTC. Translating it yields CASSFRRGHPTYEQYF.

This clone appeared a single time. CDR3 sequence: CASSLGGSANYGYTF. CDR3 in DNA: TGTGCCAGCAGTTTAGGGGGGTCGGCTAACTATGGCTACACCTTC. The chain carries TRBV28 and TRBJ1-2, with D possibly matching TRBD1 (5 bases). Germline CDR1 reads MDHEN; CDR2 reads SYDVKM. The length of the CDR3 is 15 residues. Trimming pared 2 bases from V and 0 bases from J, leaving 10 bases between.